The 23 T cell receptor beta chains below were found in one sample sequenced in a study of cytomegalovirus exposure and HLA in healthy donors. PCR used 60 Vbeta primers and 13 Jbeta primers. The method was immunoSEQ multiplex PCR; TCRdb's version includes in-frame clones alone and lacks a portion of them. The repertoire holds fewer than 200,000 clones, more than 70% seen once, with over 4.5% in the top ten. Sequences were obtained from PBMCs. Receptors were obtained from a male donor in good health and CMV-seronegative.

The chain carries TRBV7-3 and TRBJ2-1, with 13 bases identical to TRBD2. V shed 4 bases, J shed 7 bases, and the junction held 4 bases outside the gene matches. The CDR3 runs 15 residues. CDR1 is SGHTA, CDR2 FQGTGA, per germline. The DNA of the CDR3 is TGTGCCAGCAGCTCGACTAGCGGGAGGCTGAATGAGCAGTTCTTC. As protein: CASSSTSGRLNEQFF.

The chain carries TRBV5-4 and TRBJ1-2; TRBD1 agrees at 7 bases. CDR1 and CDR2 (germline): SGHNT, YYREEE (reference sequence). V was clipped by 7 bases and J by 0 bases; unmatched bases: 3. The CDR3 totals 13 residues. CDR3 loop: CASGDRANYGYTF. In DNA form, the CDR3 reads TGTGCCAGCGGTGACAGGGCTAACTATGGCTACACCTTC.

In its sample, this clone was seen once. This chain connects TRBV27 to TRBJ2-7; 10 bases line up with TRBD2. The CDR3 runs to 14 residues. V lost 7 bases to trimming and J lost 7 bases; unmatched junction nucleotides: 10. In germline, CDR1 is MNHEY, CDR2 SMNVEV (reference sequence). CDR3: CASMSGRGYVEQYF. CDR3 nucleotide sequence: TGTGCCAGCATGAGCGGGAGGGGGTACGTGGAGCAGTACTTC.

V gene TRBV7-8 combines with J gene TRBJ2-7; possible D gene TRBD2, 6 bases. CDR1 is SGHVS, CDR2 FQNEAQ, per germline. The CDR3 length is 15 residues. The V end lost 1 base, the J end lost 2 bases, and 12 bases lay between the germline ends. The CDR3 is CASSLGGTVPYEQYF. The CDR3 nucleotides are TGTGCCAGCAGCTTAGGCGGGACTGTACCCTACGAGCAGTACTTC.

This clone has a single count. V gene TRBV7-2 combines with J gene TRBJ2-5; 9 bases fit TRBD1. With V trimmed by 3 bases and J by 5 bases, 4 bases remained unmatched. The germline CDR1 and CDR2 sequences are SGHTA and FQGNSA. The CDR3 has 14 residues. DNA for the CDR3: TGTGCCAGCAGCTTCACAGGGGGCAAGGAGACCCAGTACTTC. Encoded protein: CASSFTGGKETQYF.

The chain recombines TRBV11-3 with TRBJ2-1; 11 bases map to TRBD2. The CDR3 loop spans 16 amino acids. Per germline, CDR1 SGHNT and CDR2 YENEEA. The J segment lost 6 bases and the V segment lost 4 bases, leaving 8 bases of the junction unmatched. In DNA form, the CDR3 reads TGTGCCAGCAGCTCAGCCCCGGGACTAGCGGCCAATGAGCAGTTCTTC. Protein: CASSSAPGLAANEQFF. Filled out from reference TRBV11-3 and TRBJ2-1, the complete variable domain reads EAGVVQSPRYKIIEKKQPVAFWCNPISGHNTLYWYLQNLGQGPELLIRYENEEAVDDSQLPKDRFSAERLKGVDSTLKIQPAELGDSAVYLCASSSAPGLAANEQFFGPGTRLTVL.

CDR3 region: CASSTAAGLENTIYF. CDR3 DNA sequence: TGTGCCAGCAGTACCGCCGCAGGGTTGGAAAACACCATATATTTT. This chain joins TRBV28 and TRBJ1-3, with D possibly TRBD1 on 5 matching bases. Germline assignment: CDR1 MDHEN and CDR2 SYDVKM. CDR3 length: 15 amino acids. V was clipped by 5 bases and J by 6 bases, with 17 bases between them.

J is TRBJ2-5 and V is TRBV10-1; no definite D call. Germline values: CDR1 WNHNN, CDR2 SYGVQD (reference sequence). CDR3 length equals 14 residues. V shed 7 bases and J shed 0 bases, with 12 bases lying between them. The CDR3 region has the DNA TGCGCCAGCAACCGATACCGGGACCAAGAGACCCAGTACTTC. This sequence encodes CASNRYRDQETQYF.

In the case of this clone: The same CDR3 arises from other DNA sequences in this sample as well. V is TRBV21-1 and J is TRBJ1-4; the table's D gene call, TRBD1, was not cross checked with the DNA. TRBV21-1 is a recognized pseudogene. The CDR3 runs 16 residues. DNA for the CDR3: TGTGCCAGCAGCAAGAATCTGGGACAGGGTGATGAAAAACTGTTTTTT. Translating it yields CASSKNLGQGDEKLFF.

This chain connects TRBV27 to TRBJ1-5; D call uncertain. This CDR3 comprises 13 residues. Between the trimmed V and J ends, which lost 2 bases and 8 bases, there was a span of 10 bases. CDR1 and CDR2 from the germline V gene are MNHEY and SMNVEV (reference sequence). CDR3 nucleotides: TGTGCCAGCAGTTTACAGTGGCCCGAGCCCCAGCATTTT. Translated: CASSLQWPEPQHF.

This clone was counted only a few times. The chain recombines TRBV6-4 with TRBJ2-6, with a weak D call TRBD1 (5 bases). Germline CDR1 MRHNA, CDR2 SNTAGT. The CDR3 totals 16 residues. V lost 6 bases and J lost 1, with 13 bases in between. CDR3 residues: CASSQEGVSGANVLTF. Here the CDR3 DNA reads TGTGCCAGCAGCCAAGAAGGGGTTTCTGGGGCCAACGTCCTGACTTTC.

This clone was observed a handful of times. The gene calls are TRBV6-5 and TRBJ1-1; tentatively, D is TRBD1 (5 bases). The CDR3 covers 14 residues. In germline, CDR1 is MNHEY, CDR2 SVGAGI. With 8 bases removed from V and 10 bases from J, the gap between germline ends came to 23 bases. In nucleotides, the CDR3 is TGTGCCAGCGGTTCAGGGTCTCCTTTAGTTGGAGCTTTCTTT. It is translated as CASGSGSPLVGAFF.

This clone has only a few counts. J is TRBJ2-1 and V is TRBV6-5; 10 nucleotides align to TRBD2. This CDR3 is built from 14 residues. Germline V gene data show CDR1 as MNHEY and CDR2 as SVGAGI. Trimming removed 5 bases from V and 2 bases from J; junction bases left unmatched: 0. CDR3 bases: TGTGCCAGCAGTAGCGGGAGGGCCTACAATGAGCAGTTCTTC. Amino acids: CASSSGRAYNEQFF.

The chain combines TRBV11-2 with TRBJ2-3; 9 nucleotides agree with TRBD1. With V trimmed by 4 bases and J by 3 bases, 5 bases remained unmatched. CDR1 is SGHAT and CDR2 is FQNNGV in the germline V gene. The CDR3 is 15 residues long. The CDR3 sequence: CASSSGTGLTDTQYF. The CDR3 DNA follows: TGTGCCAGCAGCTCCGGGACAGGGTTGACAGATACGCAGTATTTT.

The chain combines TRBV5-1 with TRBJ2-1; 9 bases match TRBD2. The CDR3 length is 18 residues. The ends lost 4 bases at V and 4 bases at J; junction bases unmatched: 15. CDR1 is SGHRS and CDR2 is YFSETQ in the germline V gene. The CDR3: CASSQRSAAGGPYNEQFF. In nucleotides, the CDR3 is TGCGCCAGCAGCCAACGATCCGCAGCGGGGGGACCTTACAATGAGCAGTTCTTC.

The V and J genes are TRBV11-3 and TRBJ2-5, with D perhaps TRBD1 (6 bases). The ends were cut back, 5 bases at V and 3 bases at J, with 7 bases in the middle. The V gene's germline CDR1 is SGHNT and CDR2 YENEEA. The CDR3 length is 12 residues. CDR3 DNA: TGTGCCAGCAGCCAGGGGAAAGAGACCCAGTACTTC. Its protein is CASSQGKETQYF.

CDR3 DNA sequence: TGTGCCACCAGCAGGGATACCTCGGGGGGAGGTACTGAAGCTTTCTTT. This codes for CATSRDTSGGGTEAFF. The chain has TRBV15 and TRBJ1-1, with D perhaps matching TRBD1 (5 bases). V lost 3 bases and J lost 5, with 19 bases in between. The CDR3 is 16 amino acids. Germline lookup yields CDR1 LNHNV and CDR2 YYDKDF (reference sequence). The whole variable domain, remainder taken from reference TRBV15 and TRBJ1-1, is DAMVIQNPRYQVTQFGKPVTLSCSQTLNHNVMYWYQQKSSQAPKLLFHYYDKDFNNEADTPDNFQSRRPNTSFCFLDIRSPGLGDTAMYLCATSRDTSGGGTEAFFGQGTRLTVV.

V gene TRBV7-6 combines with J gene TRBJ2-1, with 7 bases fitting TRBD1. Germline V gene lookup returns CDR1 SGHVS and CDR2 FNYEAQ. Germline trimming cut 2 bases from V and 0 bases from J; bases unmatched to any gene: 7. CDR3 length: 17 residues. CDR3 amino acids: CASSLRGQSSSYNEQFF. The DNA of the CDR3 is TGTGCCAGCAGCTTAAGGGGACAGTCCAGCTCCTACAATGAGCAGTTCTTC.

This clone has just a few counts. This chain joins TRBV5-6 and TRBJ1-4; tentative D call: TRBD1 (5 bases). Germline assignment: CDR1 SGHDT and CDR2 YYEEEE. V was trimmed by 2 bases and J by 0 bases, leaving 11 bases between them. This CDR3 has 16 amino acids. CDR3 coding DNA: TGTGCCAGCAGCTTCCGACCAGGGTCAACTAATGAAAAACTGTTTTTT. This codes for CASSFRPGSTNEKLFF.

The rearrangement uses TRBV2 and TRBJ2-2; TRBD1 matches at 8 bases. The germline gives CDR1 SNHLY, CDR2 FYNNEI. The CDR3 runs to 14 residues. Trimming at V came to 4 bases and at J to 7 bases, leaving 5 bases not matched to a gene. The CDR3 nucleotides read TGTGCCAGCAGTGTTGACAGGGGTATCGGGGAGCTGTTTTTT. It codes for CASSVDRGIGELFF.

The V and J genes are TRBV7-9 and TRBJ1-5; unclear D gene. CDR1 is SEHNR and CDR2 is FQNEAQ in the germline V gene (reference sequence). CDR3 length equals 15 residues. Trimming removed 1 base at V and 1 base at J, with 8 bases between. The CDR3 loop is CASSLGGGSNQPQHF. CDR3 bases: TGTGCCAGCAGCTTAGGGGGAGGAAGCAATCAGCCCCAGCATTTT.

This clone showed up just a few times. Distinct nucleotide sequences in the sample also encode this CDR3. V and J are TRBV14 and TRBJ1-1; D is unresolved. This CDR3 has 14 residues. Trimming cost V 1 base and J 0 bases, with 6 bases left between them. The germline gives CDR1 SGHDN, CDR2 FVKESK. CDR3 sequence: CASSQAGMNTEAFF. CDR3 in DNA: TGTGCCAGCAGCCAAGCGGGGATGAACACTGAAGCTTTCTTT.

The V call is TRBV7-3, the J call TRBJ2-1, with D uncertain. CDR3 length: 13 amino acids. V gave up 4 bases and J gave up 4 bases, with 8 bases separating them. Germline CDR1 is SGHTA and CDR2 is FQGTGA. The CDR3 spells CASSSSEYNEQFF. The CDR3 DNA sequence: TGTGCCAGCAGCTCCTCTGAGTACAATGAGCAGTTCTTC.